The clone carrying this TCR beta chain was seen a few times. The antigen is not known. A NOSPECS grade of at least 4, a Clinical Activity Score of at least 3 and duration under 3 months were recorded in ophthalmopathy patients. Germline lookup yields CDR1 SGHTS and CDR2 YDEGEE. With V trimmed by 7 bases and J by 3 bases, 5 bases remained unmatched. This CDR3 spans 13 amino acids. The data originate from a study of T cells in Graves' hyperthyroidism and ophthalmopathy. General study results and limits: From stable hyperthyroidism, ophthalmopathy was set apart by a 13 V-J model.

Researchers took RNA transcripts and amplified the TCR beta CDR3 regions from them. A first-round RT-PCR of the TCR CDR3 used the HTBI primer set. TCRdb re-derived calls from the multiplex PCR reads in MiXCR, one entry per CDR3 protein. The data show about half a million distinct CDR3 sequences, about 20% seen once. The rearrangement uses TRBV5-8 and TRBJ2-7; 9 nucleotides match TRBD2. Sequences were obtained from blood. This TCR derives from a woman aged 70-85 years with Graves' ophthalmopathy. The DNA for the CDR3 is TGTGCCAGCCTAAGACTAGCGGACTACGAGCAGTACTTC. It codes for CASLRLADYEQYF. The complete variable domain, with remaining parts taken from reference TRBV5-8 and TRBJ2-7, reads EAGVTQSPTHLIKTRGQQATLRCSPISGHTSVYWYQQALGLGLQFLLWYDEGEERNRGNFPPRFSGRQFPNYSSELNVNALELEDSALYLCASLRLADYEQYFGPGTRLTVT.